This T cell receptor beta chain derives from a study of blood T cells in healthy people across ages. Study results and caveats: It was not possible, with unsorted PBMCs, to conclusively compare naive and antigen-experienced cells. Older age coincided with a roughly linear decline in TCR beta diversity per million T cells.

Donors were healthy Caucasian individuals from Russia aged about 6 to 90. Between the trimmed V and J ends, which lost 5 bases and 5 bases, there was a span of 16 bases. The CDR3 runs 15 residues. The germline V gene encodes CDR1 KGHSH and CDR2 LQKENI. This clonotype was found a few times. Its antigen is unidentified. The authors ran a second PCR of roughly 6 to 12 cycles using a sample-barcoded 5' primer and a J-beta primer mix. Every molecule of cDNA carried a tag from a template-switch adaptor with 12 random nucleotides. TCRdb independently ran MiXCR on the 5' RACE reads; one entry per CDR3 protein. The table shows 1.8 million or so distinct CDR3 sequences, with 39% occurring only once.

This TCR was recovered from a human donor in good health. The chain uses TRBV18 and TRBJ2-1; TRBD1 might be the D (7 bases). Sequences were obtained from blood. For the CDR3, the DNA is TGTGCCAGCTCAATTGGACAGGAGGGCCACAATGAGCAGTTCTTC. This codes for CASSIGQEGHNEQFF.